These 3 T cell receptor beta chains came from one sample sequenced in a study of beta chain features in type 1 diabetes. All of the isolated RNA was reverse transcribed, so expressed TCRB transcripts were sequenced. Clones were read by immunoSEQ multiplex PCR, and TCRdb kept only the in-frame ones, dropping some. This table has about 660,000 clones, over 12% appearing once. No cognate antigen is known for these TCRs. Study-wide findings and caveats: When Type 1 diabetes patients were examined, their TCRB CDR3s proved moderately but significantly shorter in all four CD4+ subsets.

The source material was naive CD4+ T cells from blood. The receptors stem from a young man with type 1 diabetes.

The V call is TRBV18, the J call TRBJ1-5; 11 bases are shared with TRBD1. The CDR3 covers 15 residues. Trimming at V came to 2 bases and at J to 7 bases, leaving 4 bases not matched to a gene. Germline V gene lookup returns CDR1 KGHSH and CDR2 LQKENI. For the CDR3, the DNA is TGTGCCAGCTCACCAGGGACAGGGGGAGAACAGCCCCAGCATTTT. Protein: CASSPGTGGEQPQHF.

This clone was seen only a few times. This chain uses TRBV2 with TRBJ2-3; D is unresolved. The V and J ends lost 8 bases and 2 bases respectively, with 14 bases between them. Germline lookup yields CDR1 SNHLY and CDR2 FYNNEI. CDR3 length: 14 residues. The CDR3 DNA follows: TGTGCCAGCCAAGAAGGGTGGATCACAGATACGCAGTATTTT. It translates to CASQEGWITDTQYF.

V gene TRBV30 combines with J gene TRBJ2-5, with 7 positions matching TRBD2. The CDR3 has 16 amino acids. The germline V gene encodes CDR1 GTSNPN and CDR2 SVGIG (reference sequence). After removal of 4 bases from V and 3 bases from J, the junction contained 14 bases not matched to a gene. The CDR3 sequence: CAWNSQLAYKKETQYF. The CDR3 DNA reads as TGTGCCTGGAATTCACAACTAGCGTATAAAAAAGAGACCCAGTACTTC.